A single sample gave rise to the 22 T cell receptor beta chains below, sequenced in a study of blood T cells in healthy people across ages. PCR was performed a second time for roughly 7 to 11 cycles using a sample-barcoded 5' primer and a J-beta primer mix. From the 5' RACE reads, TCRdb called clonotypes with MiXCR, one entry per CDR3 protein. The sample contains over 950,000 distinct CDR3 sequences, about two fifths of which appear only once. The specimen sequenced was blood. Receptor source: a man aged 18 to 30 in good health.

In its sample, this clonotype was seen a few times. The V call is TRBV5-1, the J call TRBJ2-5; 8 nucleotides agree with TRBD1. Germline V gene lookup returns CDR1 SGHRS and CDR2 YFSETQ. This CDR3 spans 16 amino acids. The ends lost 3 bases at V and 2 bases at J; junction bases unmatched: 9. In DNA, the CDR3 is TGCGCCAGCAGCTACGGACAGGGTGGCCTACAAGAGACCCAGTACTTC. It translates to CASSYGQGGLQETQYF.

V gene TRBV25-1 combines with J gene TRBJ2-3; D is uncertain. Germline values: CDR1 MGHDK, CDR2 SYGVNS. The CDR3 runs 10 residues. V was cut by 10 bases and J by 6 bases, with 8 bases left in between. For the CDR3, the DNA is TGTGCCACTTTCATGGATACGCAGTATTTT. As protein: CATFMDTQYF. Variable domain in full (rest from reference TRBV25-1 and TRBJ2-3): EADIYQTPRYLVIGTGKKITLECSQTMGHDKMYWYQQDPGMELHLIHYSYGVNSTEKGDLSSESTVSRIRTEHFPLTLESARPSHTSQYLCATFMDTQYFGPGTRLTVL.

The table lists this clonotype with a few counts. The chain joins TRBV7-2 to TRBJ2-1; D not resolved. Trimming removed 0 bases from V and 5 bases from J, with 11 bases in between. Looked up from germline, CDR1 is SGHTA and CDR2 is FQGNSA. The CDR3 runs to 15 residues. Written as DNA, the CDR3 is TGTGCCAGCAGCTTAGCCGTGACAAACAACAATGAGCAGTTCTTC. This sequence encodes CASSLAVTNNNEQFF.

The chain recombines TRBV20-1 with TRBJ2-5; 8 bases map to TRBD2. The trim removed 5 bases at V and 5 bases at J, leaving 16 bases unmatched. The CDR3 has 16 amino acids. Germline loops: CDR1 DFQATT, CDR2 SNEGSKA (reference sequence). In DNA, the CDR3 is TGCAGTGCTTATATTAGCGGGGCCCGGCGGTTGGAGACCCAGTACTTC. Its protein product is CSAYISGARRLETQYF.

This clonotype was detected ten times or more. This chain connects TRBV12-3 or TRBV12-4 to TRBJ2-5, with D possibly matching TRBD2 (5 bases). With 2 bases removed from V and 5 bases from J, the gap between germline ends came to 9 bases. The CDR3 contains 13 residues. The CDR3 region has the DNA TGTGCCAGCAGTTTAATCTCGGGGGAGACCCAGTACTTC. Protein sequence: CASSLISGETQYF.

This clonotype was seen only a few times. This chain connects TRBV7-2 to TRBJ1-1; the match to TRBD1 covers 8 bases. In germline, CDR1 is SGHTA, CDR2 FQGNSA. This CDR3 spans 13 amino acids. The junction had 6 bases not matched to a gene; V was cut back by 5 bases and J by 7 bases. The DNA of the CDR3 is TGTGCCAGCAGCCTACAGGGGGAAGGTGAAGCTTTCTTT. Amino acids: CASSLQGEGEAFF.

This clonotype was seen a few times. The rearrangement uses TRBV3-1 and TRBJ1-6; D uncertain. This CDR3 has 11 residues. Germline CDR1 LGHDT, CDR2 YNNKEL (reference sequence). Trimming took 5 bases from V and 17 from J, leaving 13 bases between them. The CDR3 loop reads CASSTLGTFHF. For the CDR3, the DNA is TGTGCCAGCAGCACGCTCGGCACCTTCCACTTT. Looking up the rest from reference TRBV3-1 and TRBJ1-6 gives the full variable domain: DTAVSQTPKYLVTQMGNDKSIKCEQNLGHDTMYWYKQDSKKFLKIMFSYNNKELIINETVPNRFSPKSPDKAHLNLHINSLELGDSAVYFCASSTLGTFHFGNGTRLTVT.

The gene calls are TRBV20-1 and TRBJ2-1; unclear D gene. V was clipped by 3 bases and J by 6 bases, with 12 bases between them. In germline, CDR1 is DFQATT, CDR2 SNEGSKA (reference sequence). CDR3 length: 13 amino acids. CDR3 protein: CSASEATFNEQFF. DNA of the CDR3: TGCAGTGCTAGCGAGGCGACATTCAATGAGCAGTTCTTC.

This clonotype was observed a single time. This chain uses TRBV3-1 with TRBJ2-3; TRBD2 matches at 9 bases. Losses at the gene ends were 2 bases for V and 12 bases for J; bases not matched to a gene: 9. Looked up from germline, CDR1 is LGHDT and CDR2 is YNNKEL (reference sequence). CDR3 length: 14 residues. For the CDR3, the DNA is TGTGCCAGCAGCCAAAAACCAGCGGGGGGCCCCCAGTATTTT. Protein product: CASSQKPAGGPQYF.

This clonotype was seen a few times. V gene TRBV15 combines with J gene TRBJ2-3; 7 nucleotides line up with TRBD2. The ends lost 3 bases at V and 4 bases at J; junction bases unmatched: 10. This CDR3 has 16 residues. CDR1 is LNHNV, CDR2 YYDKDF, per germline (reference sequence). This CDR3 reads CATSSSGFRGADTQYF. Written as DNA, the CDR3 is TGTGCCACCAGCAGTAGCGGGTTCCGAGGGGCAGATACGCAGTATTTT. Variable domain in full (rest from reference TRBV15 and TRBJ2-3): DAMVIQNPRYQVTQFGKPVTLSCSQTLNHNVMYWYQQKSSQAPKLLFHYYDKDFNNEADTPDNFQSRRPNTSFCFLDIRSPGLGDTAMYLCATSSSGFRGADTQYFGPGTRLTVL.

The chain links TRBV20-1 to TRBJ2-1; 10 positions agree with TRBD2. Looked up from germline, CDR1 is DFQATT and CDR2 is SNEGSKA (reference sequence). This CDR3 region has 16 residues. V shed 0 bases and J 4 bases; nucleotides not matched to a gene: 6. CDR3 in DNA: TGCAGTGCTAGAGATCCAACTAGCGGGGAGTACAATGAGCAGTTCTTC. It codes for CSARDPTSGEYNEQFF.

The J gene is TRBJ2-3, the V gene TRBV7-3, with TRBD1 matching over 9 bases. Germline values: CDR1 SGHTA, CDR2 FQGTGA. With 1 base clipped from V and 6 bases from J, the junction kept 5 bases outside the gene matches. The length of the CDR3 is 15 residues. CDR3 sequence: CASSLSDRGTDTQYF. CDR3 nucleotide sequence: TGTGCCAGCAGCTTAAGTGACAGGGGGACCGATACGCAGTATTTT.

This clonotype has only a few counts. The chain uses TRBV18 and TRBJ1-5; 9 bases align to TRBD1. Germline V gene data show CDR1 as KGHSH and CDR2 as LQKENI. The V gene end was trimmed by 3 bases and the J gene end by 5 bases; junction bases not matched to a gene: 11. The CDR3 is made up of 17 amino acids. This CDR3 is CASSPILKDRGDQPQHF. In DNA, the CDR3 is TGTGCCAGCTCACCTATTTTGAAGGACAGGGGAGATCAGCCCCAGCATTTT.

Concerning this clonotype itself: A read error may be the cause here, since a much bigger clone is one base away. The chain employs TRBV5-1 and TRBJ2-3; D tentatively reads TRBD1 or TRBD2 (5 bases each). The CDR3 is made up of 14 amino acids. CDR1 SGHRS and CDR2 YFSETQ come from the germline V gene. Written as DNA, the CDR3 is TGCGCCGGCAGCGTCGGGGCCCGGGAAGATACGCAGTATTTT. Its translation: CAGSVGAREDTQYF. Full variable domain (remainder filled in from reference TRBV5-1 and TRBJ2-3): KAGVTQTPRYLIKTRGQQVTLSCSPISGHRSVSWYQQTPGQGLQFLFEYFSETQRNKGNFPGRFSGRQFSNSRSEMNVSTLELGDSALYLCAGSVGAREDTQYFGPGTRLTVL.

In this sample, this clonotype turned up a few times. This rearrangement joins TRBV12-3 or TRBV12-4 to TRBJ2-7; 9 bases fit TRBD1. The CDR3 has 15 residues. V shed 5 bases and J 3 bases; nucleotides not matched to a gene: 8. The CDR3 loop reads CASSNRDRAIYEQYF. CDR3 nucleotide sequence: TGTGCCAGCAGTAACCGGGACAGGGCGATCTACGAGCAGTACTTC.

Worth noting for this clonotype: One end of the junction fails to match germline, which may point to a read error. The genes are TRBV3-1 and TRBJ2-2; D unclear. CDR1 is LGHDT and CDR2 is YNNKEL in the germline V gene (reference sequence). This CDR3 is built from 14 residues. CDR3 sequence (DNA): TGTGCCAGCAGCCACTCATCGAACACCAGGGAGCTGTTTTTT. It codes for CASSHSSNTRELFF.

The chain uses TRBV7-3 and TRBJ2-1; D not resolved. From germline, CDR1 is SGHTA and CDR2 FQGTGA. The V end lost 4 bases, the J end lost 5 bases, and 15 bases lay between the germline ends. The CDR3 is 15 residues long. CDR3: CASSSSLGADNEQFF. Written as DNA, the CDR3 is TGTGCCAGCAGCTCTAGTCTGGGCGCCGACAATGAGCAGTTCTTC.

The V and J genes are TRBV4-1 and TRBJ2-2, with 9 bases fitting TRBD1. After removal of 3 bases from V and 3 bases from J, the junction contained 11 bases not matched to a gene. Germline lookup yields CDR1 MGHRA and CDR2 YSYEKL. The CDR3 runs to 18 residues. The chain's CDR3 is CASSQDLSGQGYTGELFF. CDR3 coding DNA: TGCGCCAGCAGCCAGGATTTGTCGGGACAGGGTTACACCGGGGAGCTGTTTTTT.

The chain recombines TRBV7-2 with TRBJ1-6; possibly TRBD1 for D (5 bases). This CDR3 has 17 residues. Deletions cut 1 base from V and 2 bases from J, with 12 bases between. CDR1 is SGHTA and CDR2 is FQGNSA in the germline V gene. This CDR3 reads CASSLGRQGPYNSPLHF. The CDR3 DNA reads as TGTGCCAGCAGCTTAGGTCGGCAGGGCCCCTATAATTCACCCCTCCACTTT.

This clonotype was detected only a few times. The CDR3 coding sequence is TGTGCCAGCAGGCTACTAGCGGGGGGGGCGGATACGCAGTATTTT. It codes for CASRLLAGGADTQYF. The chain links TRBV6-6 to TRBJ2-3, with 13 positions matching TRBD2. This CDR3 is built from 15 residues. The trim removed 6 bases at V and 6 bases at J, leaving 6 bases unmatched. From germline, CDR1 is MNHNY and CDR2 SVGAGI (reference sequence).

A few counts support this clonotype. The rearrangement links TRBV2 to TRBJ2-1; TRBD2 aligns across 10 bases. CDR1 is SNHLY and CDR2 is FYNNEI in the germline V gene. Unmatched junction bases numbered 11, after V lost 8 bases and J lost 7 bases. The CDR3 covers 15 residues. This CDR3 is CASGTSGGDSNEQFF. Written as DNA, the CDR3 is TGTGCCAGCGGAACCAGCGGGGGGGATTCGAATGAGCAGTTCTTC. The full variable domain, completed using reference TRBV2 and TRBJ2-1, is EPEVTQTPSHQVTQMGQEVILRCVPISNHLYFYWYRQILGQKVEFLVSFYNNEISEKSEIFDDQFSVERPDGSNFTLKIRSTKLEDSAMYFCASGTSGGDSNEQFFGPGTRLTVL.

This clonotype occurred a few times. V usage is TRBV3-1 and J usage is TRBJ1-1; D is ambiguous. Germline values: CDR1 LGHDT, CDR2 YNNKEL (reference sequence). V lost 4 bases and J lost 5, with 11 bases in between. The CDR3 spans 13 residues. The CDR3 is CASSPNPGTEAFF. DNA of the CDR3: TGTGCCAGCAGCCCGAACCCCGGGACTGAAGCTTTCTTT.